The 29 T cell receptor beta chains reported below all come from one sample, sequenced in a study of T cell repertoires in cytomegalovirus infection. For these TCRs, the target antigens are not known. TCRdb fed the reads into MiXCR, producing one record per CDR3 protein. In the table there are approximately 300,000 distinct CDR3 sequences, about 28% of which are singletons. Sequences were derived from cultured PBMCs, sampled from culture after CMV antigen stimulation. These receptors were taken from a human donor in good health (CMV status not recorded). Some clones in this sample may be carry-over from other donors' samples.

V is TRBV20-1 and J is TRBJ1-5; D may be TRBD1 (6 bases). V was clipped by 0 bases and J by 1 base, with 10 bases between them. This CDR3 contains 15 residues. The germline V gene encodes CDR1 DFQATT and CDR2 SNEGSKA (reference sequence). CDR3: CSARETGGSNQPQHF. CDR3 coding DNA: TGCAGTGCTAGAGAGACAGGAGGGAGCAATCAGCCCCAGCATTTT.

In this sample, this clonotype turned up a few times. This sequence joins TRBV5-8 and TRBJ2-7; D gene unclear. CDR3 length: 15 amino acids. Trimming removed 2 bases at V and 3 bases at J, with 15 bases between. Germline V gene data show CDR1 as SGHTS and CDR2 as YDEGEE. This CDR3 is CASSFGKVGLYEQYF. For the CDR3, the DNA is TGTGCCAGCAGCTTTGGAAAGGTCGGGCTCTACGAGCAGTACTTC. The complete variable domain, with remaining parts taken from reference TRBV5-8 and TRBJ2-7, reads EAGVTQSPTHLIKTRGQQATLRCSPISGHTSVYWYQQALGLGLQFLLWYDEGEERNRGNFPPRFSGRQFPNYSSELNVNALELEDSALYLCASSFGKVGLYEQYFGPGTRLTVT.

The chain combines TRBV3-1 with TRBJ1-6; 9 positions match TRBD1. V lost 6 bases, J lost 8 bases, and 8 bases stayed unmatched. CDR1 LGHDT and CDR2 YNNKEL come from the germline V gene (reference sequence). CDR3 length: 15 amino acids. The CDR3 DNA reads TGTGCCAGCAGACCCGCGGGACAGGGTTATTCACCCCTCCACTTT. It codes for CASRPAGQGYSPLHF.

V and J are TRBV4-1 and TRBJ2-7; D uncertain. Germline CDR1 is MGHRA and CDR2 is YSYEKL. This CDR3 contains 16 residues. With 0 bases removed from V and 3 bases from J, the gap between germline ends came to 15 bases. Written as DNA, the CDR3 is TGCGCCAGCAGCCAAGATCAGCCACTCCTAAGCTACGAGCAGTACTTC. Its protein product is CASSQDQPLLSYEQYF.

The V gene is TRBV28, the J gene TRBJ2-2; D perhaps matches TRBD2 (5 bases). CDR1 is MDHEN and CDR2 is SYDVKM in the germline V gene. V was cut by 8 bases and J by 3 bases, with 10 bases left in between. The CDR3 contains 13 residues. CDR3 residues: CASGSGYTGELFF. The CDR3 nucleotides read TGTGCCAGCGGAAGCGGTTACACCGGGGAGCTGTTTTTT. The whole variable domain, remainder taken from reference TRBV28 and TRBJ2-2, is DVKVTQSSRYLVKRTGEKVFLECVQDMDHENMFWYRQDPGLGLRLIYFSYDVKMKEKGDIPEGYSVSREKKERFSLILESASTNQTSMYLCASGSGYTGELFFGEGSRLTVL.

This clonotype was detected a few times. The chain employs TRBV11-1 and TRBJ2-7; D possibly corresponds to TRBD1 (7 bases). Germline lookup yields CDR1 SGHAT and CDR2 FQDESV (reference sequence). CDR3 size: 15 residues. The V end was cut by 4 bases, the J end by 4 bases, with 17 bases between. The DNA for the CDR3 is TGTGCCAGCAGCTCGGCGGGACAGACTTTTTACGAGCAGTACTTC. Translation gives CASSSAGQTFYEQYF.

This clonotype was counted a few times. This chain joins TRBV19 and TRBJ1-1; weak D call: TRBD1 (6 bases). Per germline, CDR1 LNHDA and CDR2 SQIVND (reference sequence). The CDR3 consists of 13 residues. The ends were cut back, 4 bases at V and 5 bases at J, with 11 bases in the middle. CDR3 nucleotides: TGTGCCAGTAGTACCCGGACAGAAACTGAAGCTTTCTTT. Encoded protein: CASSTRTETEAFF.

This clonotype was found a few times. The V gene is TRBV7-3, the J gene TRBJ2-7, with TRBD2 identical over 8 bases. The junction had 3 bases not matched to a gene; V was cut back by 5 bases and J by 3 bases. This CDR3 contains 13 residues. Germline lookup yields CDR1 SGHTA and CDR2 FQGTGA. CDR3 bases: TGTGCCAGCAGCCCGGGGACTAGCTACGAGCAGTACTTC. It is translated as CASSPGTSYEQYF.

V and J are TRBV11-2 and TRBJ2-4; D unclear. Trimming shortened V by 1 base and J by 5 bases, and 12 bases separated the two germline ends. Looked up from germline, CDR1 is SGHAT and CDR2 is FQNNGV. The CDR3 is 15 amino acids. The CDR3 coding sequence is TGTGCCAGCAGCTTAGGGGCCTCGTCGGAAAACATTCAGTACTTC. Translation gives CASSLGASSENIQYF.

This clonotype has only a few counts. The chain has TRBV4-1 and TRBJ1-2; D not certain. Trimming took 4 bases from V and 3 from J, leaving 15 bases between them. This CDR3 contains 15 residues. Germline V gene sequence: CDR1 MGHRA, CDR2 YSYEKL. CDR3 region: CASSPRRTRDYGYTF. DNA of the CDR3: TGCGCCAGCAGCCCGAGACGGACCCGGGACTATGGCTACACCTTC.

This clonotype has just a few counts. The V and J genes are TRBV20-1 and TRBJ1-2; tentatively, D is TRBD1 (6 bases). Trimming shortened V by 6 bases and J by 1 base, and 12 bases separated the two germline ends. Germline CDR1 DFQATT, CDR2 SNEGSKA (reference sequence). The CDR3 is 13 residues long. The chain's CDR3 is CSANREINYGYTF. CDR3 coding DNA: TGCAGTGCAAACAGGGAGATTAACTATGGCTACACCTTC.

This clonotype was found a few times. The chain recombines TRBV6-1 with TRBJ1-5; possible D gene TRBD1, 6 bases. V lost 6 bases, J lost 1 base, and 13 bases lay in between. Germline CDR1 and CDR2: MNHNS and SASEGT. This CDR3 spans 15 amino acids. The CDR3 sequence: CASSLQGGSNQPQHF. For the CDR3, the DNA is TGTGCCAGCAGCCTACAGGGAGGAAGCAATCAGCCCCAGCATTTT.

This clonotype has only a few counts. The chain has TRBV5-8 and TRBJ2-7; TRBD1 matches at 8 bases. The germline gives CDR1 SGHTS, CDR2 YDEGEE. V dropped 3 bases and J dropped 0; count of bases not matched to a gene: 5. The CDR3 length is 15 residues. This CDR3 reads CASSSRQGSSYEQYF. Here the CDR3 DNA reads TGTGCCAGCAGCTCACGACAGGGGAGCTCCTACGAGCAGTACTTC.

In DNA form, the CDR3 reads TGTGCCAGCAGCTTCCCTAAACAGGGGGAGCTCATCAATGAAAAACTGTTTTTT. Translated: CASSFPKQGELINEKLFF. V is TRBV7-2 and J is TRBJ1-4, with 8 bases lining up with TRBD1. Trimming removed 3 bases from V and 5 bases from J; junction bases left unmatched: 14. From germline, CDR1 is SGHTA and CDR2 FQGNSA. The CDR3 has 18 residues.

This chain joins TRBV3-1 and TRBJ2-1, with no clear D. The germline gives CDR1 LGHDT, CDR2 YNNKEL (reference sequence). Trimming took 4 bases from V and 4 from J, leaving 11 bases between them. CDR3 length: 14 residues. As DNA, the CDR3 is TGTGCCAGCAGCCCCAATGTAGGGTACAATGAGCAGTTCTTC. Translated, it gives CASSPNVGYNEQFF.

This clonotype has only a few counts. The chain joins TRBV24-1 to TRBJ1-5; D may be TRBD1 (5 bases). Trimming cost V 5 bases and J 6 bases, with 10 bases left between them. Germline CDR1 reads KGHDR; CDR2 reads SFDVKD. The CDR3 is 13 amino acids. CDR3 sequence reads: CATSGSGAQPQHF. The CDR3 nucleotides read TGTGCCACCAGTGGATCCGGGGCTCAGCCCCAGCATTTT.

This clonotype showed up just a few times. The chain joins TRBV7-2 to TRBJ1-1; D is uncertain. Trimming took off 1 base at V and 8 bases at J, with 8 bases between the two ends. The CDR3 consists of 12 residues. In germline, CDR1 is SGHTA, CDR2 FQGNSA. For the CDR3, the DNA is TGTGCCAGCAGCTTAGACCGCGGGGAAGCTTTCTTT. It encodes CASSLDRGEAFF. Looking up the rest from reference TRBV7-2 and TRBJ1-1 gives the full variable domain: GAGVSQSPSNKVTEKGKDVELRCDPISGHTALYWYRQSLGQGLEFLIYFQGNSAPDKSGLPSDRFSAERTGGSVSTLTIQRTQQEDSAVYLCASSLDRGEAFFGQGTRLTVV.

The chain couples TRBV29-1 to TRBJ2-2; D ambiguous. Trimming shortened V by 6 bases and J by 7 bases, and 6 bases separated the two germline ends. There are 10 residues in the CDR3. The V gene's germline CDR1 is SQVTM and CDR2 ANQGSEA. The CDR3 protein is CSVVSGELFF. CDR3 nucleotides: TGCAGCGTAGTAAGCGGGGAGCTGTTTTTT.

The CDR3 protein is CASSPPTAPGNSNQPQHF. CDR3 nucleotide sequence: TGTGCCAGCAGCCCCCCAACAGCCCCGGGGAATAGCAATCAGCCCCAGCATTTT. This chain joins TRBV6-6 and TRBJ1-5; D remains ambiguous. V lost 6 bases, J lost 0 bases, and 21 bases lay in between. This CDR3 is built from 18 residues. Germline lookup yields CDR1 MNHNY and CDR2 SVGAGI (reference sequence).

The CDR3, as DNA: TGTGCCAGCTCACCAGGCAAGGGTCGAAACACTGAAGCTTTCTTT. Translating gives CASSPGKGRNTEAFF. The chain has TRBV18 and TRBJ1-1, with D uncertain. CDR3 length: 15 amino acids. CDR1 is KGHSH and CDR2 is LQKENI in the germline V gene. The V end was cut by 2 bases, the J end by 2 bases, with 12 bases between. Full variable domain (remainder filled in from reference TRBV18 and TRBJ1-1): NAGVMQNPRHLVRRRGQEARLRCSPMKGHSHVYWYRQLPEEGLKFMVYLQKENIIDESGMPKERFSAEFPKEGPSILRIQQVVRGDSAAYFCASSPGKGRNTEAFFGQGTRLTVV.

The rearrangement links TRBV12-3 or TRBV12-4 to TRBJ2-3; a possible D gene is TRBD2 (5 bases). The CDR3 spans 14 residues. V lost 4 bases and J lost 7, with 15 bases in between. The CDR3 nucleotides are TGTGCCAGCAGTTCGTCGACTAAATCACATACGCAGTATTTT. Translating gives CASSSSTKSHTQYF.

Only a few counts were recorded for this clonotype. V is TRBV11-3 and J is TRBJ1-6; D may be TRBD1 (6 bases). Trimming took 6 bases from V and 9 from J, leaving 24 bases between them. This CDR3 contains 17 residues. The V gene's germline CDR1 is SGHNT and CDR2 YENEEA. CDR3 protein: CASSRWGFRDRFSPLHF. DNA for the CDR3: TGTGCCAGCAGTCGTTGGGGTTTCCGAGACAGGTTTTCACCCCTCCACTTT.

The chain couples TRBV5-4 to TRBJ2-2, with 7 bases identical to TRBD2. Trimming removed 4 bases from V and 7 bases from J; junction bases left unmatched: 7. Germline CDR1 and CDR2: SGHNT and YYREEE (reference sequence). The CDR3 contains 14 residues. CDR3 in DNA: TGTGCCAGCAGCCCGGGACTAAGTGACGGGGAGCTGTTTTTT. Protein product: CASSPGLSDGELFF.

J is TRBJ1-4 and V is TRBV27; no firm D call. Deletions cut 6 bases from V and 6 bases from J, with 11 bases between. The CDR3 is made up of 13 amino acids. Germline CDR1 and CDR2: MNHEY and SMNVEV (reference sequence). The CDR3 nucleotides read TGTGCCAGCAGCCCCGTCGAGGATGAAAAACTGTTTTTT. Translation gives CASSPVEDEKLFF.

This clonotype was observed at least ten times. The J gene is TRBJ1-2, the V gene TRBV13; 8 nucleotides match TRBD1. Germline V lookup: CDR1 PRHDT, CDR2 FYEKMQ (reference sequence). The CDR3 has 18 residues. V lost 1 base, J lost 8 bases, and 18 bases stayed unmatched. The DNA of the CDR3 is TGTGCCAGCAGCTTAGCGTGGAGGGCAGGGGGCTCCTCTATAGGCTACACCTTC. This sequence encodes CASSLAWRAGGSSIGYTF.

The rearrangement joins TRBV19 to TRBJ2-1; D remains unclear. V dropped 7 bases and J dropped 7 bases, with 14 bases sitting between them. The germline CDR1 and CDR2 sequences are LNHDA and SQIVND (reference sequence). CDR3 length: 13 amino acids. This chain's CDR3 is CASTETLWNEQFF. DNA of the CDR3: TGTGCCAGTACCGAAACGCTATGGAATGAGCAGTTCTTC.

V and J are TRBV7-6 and TRBJ2-5, with 10 positions matching TRBD2. The CDR3 totals 18 residues. Germline assignment: CDR1 SGHVS and CDR2 FNYEAQ. With V trimmed by 1 base and J by 5 bases, 13 bases remained unmatched. The CDR3 loop reads CASSLEGRLAGVGETQYF. CDR3 nucleotide sequence: TGTGCCAGCAGCTTAGAGGGGCGTCTAGCGGGAGTCGGGGAGACCCAGTACTTC.

This sequence joins TRBV28 and TRBJ1-2; possibly TRBD1 for D (5 bases). The CDR3 has 15 amino acids. From germline, CDR1 is MDHEN and CDR2 SYDVKM. Trimming took 3 bases from V and 5 from J, leaving 16 bases between them. As DNA, the CDR3 is TGTGCCAGCAGTTTGGGACTCACGGGAGATTATGGCTACACCTTC. Its translation is CASSLGLTGDYGYTF.

As concerns this clonotype: One junction end does not reproduce the germline sequence, and a read error may be involved. The chain combines TRBV4-1 with TRBJ2-3; 7 positions match TRBD2. Germline V gene data show CDR1 as MGHRA and CDR2 as YSYEKL. The CDR3 has 15 residues. The CDR3 DNA follows: TGTGCCAGCAGCCAAGATAACGGGAGGTCAGATACGCAGTATTTT. Encoded protein: CASSQDNGRSDTQYF.